This T cell receptor beta chain comes out of a study of T cells in Graves' hyperthyroidism and ophthalmopathy. The sample holds many counts of this clonotype. The source material, RNA transcripts, was used to amplify TCR beta CDR3 regions. Researchers ran a first-round RT-PCR on the TCR CDR3 using the HTBI primer set. From the multiplex PCR reads, TCRdb called clonotypes with MiXCR, one entry per CDR3 protein. The repertoire has about 510,000 distinct CDR3 sequences, 14% of them found once; the top ten carry about 15%. The receptor was isolated from a woman between 35 and 50 years old with Graves' hyperthyroidism. What was sequenced was blood.

The CDR3 sequence: CASSWGQGVNNQPQHF. The CDR3 DNA is TGTGCCAGCAGTTGGGGACAGGGCGTCAACAATCAGCCCCAGCATTTT. The V gene is TRBV2, the J gene TRBJ1-5, with 9 nucleotides matching TRBD1. Germline CDR1 SNHLY, CDR2 FYNNEI. CDR3 length equals 16 residues. Germline trimming cut 5 bases from V and 3 bases from J; bases unmatched to any gene: 8.